This T cell receptor (beta chain) was captured in a study of beta chain features in type 1 diabetes. Trimming took 7 bases from V and 1 from J; bases not matched to a gene: 4. Germline values: CDR1 MNHNY, CDR2 SVGAGI (reference sequence). The CDR3 length is 14 residues. The whole isolated RNA underwent reverse transcription, so sequencing captured expressed TCRB transcripts. Assay used: immunoSEQ multiplex PCR; TCRdb lists only in-frame clones, some missing. The sample contains around 710,000 clones, around an eighth of which appear only once. As regards this clone: Its antigen is undetermined.

General study results and limits: For Type 1 diabetes patients, all four CD4+ subsets carried TCRB CDR3s that were moderately but significantly shorter. The analysis here could not establish whether HLA type shapes TCRB rearrangement.

V usage is TRBV6-6 and J usage is TRBJ1-5, with 7 bases aligning to TRBD1. The receptor's source is a man younger than 40 with type 1 diabetes. Sequencing used naive CD4+ T cells from blood. As DNA, the CDR3 is TGTGCCAGCACTCCGGGACAGAGCAATCAGCCCCAGCATTTT. Amino acid sequence: CASTPGQSNQPQHF.